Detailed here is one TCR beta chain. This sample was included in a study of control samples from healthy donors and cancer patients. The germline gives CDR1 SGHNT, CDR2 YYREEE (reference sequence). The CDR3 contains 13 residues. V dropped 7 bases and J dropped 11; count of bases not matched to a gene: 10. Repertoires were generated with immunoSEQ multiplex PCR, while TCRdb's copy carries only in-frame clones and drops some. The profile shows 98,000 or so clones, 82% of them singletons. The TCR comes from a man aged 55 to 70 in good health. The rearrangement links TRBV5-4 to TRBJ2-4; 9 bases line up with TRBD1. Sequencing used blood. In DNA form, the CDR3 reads TGTGCCAGCGCCCCGGGACAGGGTTCCTTTCAGTACTTC. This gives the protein CASAPGQGSFQYF. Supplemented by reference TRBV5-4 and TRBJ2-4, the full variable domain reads ETGVTQSPTHLIKTRGQQVTLRCSSQSGHNTVSWYQQALGQGPQFIFQYYREEENGRGNFPPRFSGLQFPNYSSELNVNALELDDSALYLCASAPGQGSFQYFGAGTRLSVL.